This entry lists 5 T cell receptor beta chains sequenced from one sample in a study of cytomegalovirus exposure and HLA in healthy donors. PCR involved 60 Vbeta and 13 Jbeta primers. The assay was immunoSEQ multiplex PCR, and TCRdb's table has in-frame clones only and misses some. In total, the table holds roughly 220,000 clones. The source material was PBMCs. These receptors were obtained from a girl aged 2-9 years in good health and CMV-seropositive.

V and J are TRBV18 and TRBJ2-6; TRBD2 agrees at 9 bases. V trimming: 3 bases; J trimming: 2 bases; junction bases outside the gene matches: 8. The CDR3 has 18 residues. Germline CDR1 and CDR2: KGHSH and LQKENI. For the CDR3, the DNA is TGTGCCAGCTCACCCCTGGCGGGAGGGCCCCCTGGGGCCAACGTCCTGACTTTC. Translation gives CASSPLAGGPPGANVLTF.

This chain connects TRBV9 to TRBJ2-1; D is ambiguous. The CDR3 consists of 13 residues. V was pared by 0 bases and J by 7 bases, with 8 bases between. Germline CDR1 reads SGDLS; CDR2 reads YYNGEE. CDR3 sequence reads: CASSVGSVNEQFF. For the CDR3, the DNA is TGTGCCAGCAGCGTAGGGAGCGTTAATGAGCAGTTCTTC.

This chain uses TRBV20-1 with TRBJ2-1; D gene ambiguous. Trimming cost V 6 bases and J 7 bases, with 10 bases left between them. Germline CDR1 is DFQATT and CDR2 is SNEGSKA (reference sequence). The CDR3 contains 11 residues. CDR3 in amino acids: CSAPTWNEQFF. The CDR3 DNA follows: TGCAGTGCCCCTACTTGGAATGAGCAGTTCTTC.

The chain recombines TRBV13 with TRBJ2-3, with TRBD2 as a possible D gene (6 bases). Looked up from germline, CDR1 is PRHDT and CDR2 is FYEKMQ (reference sequence). Deletions cut 1 base from V and 4 bases from J, with 18 bases between. CDR3 length equals 17 residues. CDR3 in DNA: TGTGCCAGCAGCTTAGAATTCGGGTTGGGGGGAGCAGATACGCAGTATTTT. Protein sequence: CASSLEFGLGGADTQYF.

J is TRBJ2-7 and V is TRBV10-3; 8 bases fit TRBD1. V shed 8 bases and J 2 bases; nucleotides not matched to a gene: 2. The CDR3 has 12 amino acids. Germline V gives CDR1 ENHRY, CDR2 SYGVKD. CDR3 in amino acids: CAIRQGPYEQYF. The CDR3 DNA follows: TGTGCCATCCGACAGGGGCCCTACGAGCAGTACTTC.